The following is a T cell receptor beta chain sequence with its context. What it binds is unknown. The source of the sample is a study of lymphopenia after photon versus proton radiotherapy. Study-wide points: Authors raise, but do not show, better survival with proton therapy. Post-nadir TCR diversity decline inversely tracked overall survival among those who died. Under photons, naive T cells and diversity fell while effector/memory populations rose.

The CDR3 has 15 amino acids. Germline CDR1 and CDR2: SGHDT and YYEEEE. The ends were cut back, 4 bases at V and 1 base at J, with 14 bases in the middle. Sequencing used immunoSEQ multiplex PCR; TCRdb keeps in-frame clones, though not all of them. Among some 42,000 clones, around 86% were seen once, and the ten largest hold 20% to 25%. Specimen: peripheral blood, collected from a patient treated with proton-based radiotherapy. The J gene is TRBJ1-1, the V gene TRBV5-6; D is perhaps TRBD1 (6 bases). This clonotype was sampled from a woman in her seventies with pancreatic cancer. Here the CDR3 reads CASSQRGFGNTEAFF. CDR3 DNA: TGTGCCAGCAGCCAGAGGGGGTTTGGGAACACTGAAGCTTTCTTT.